A selection of T cell receptor beta chains follows, all from one sample in a study of vaccination and CD4 T cells after COVID-19. In TCRdb, the PCR reads were re-called with MiXCR into one record per CDR3 protein. The table includes approximately 30,000 distinct CDR3 sequences, roughly 51% detected once. This specimen consisted of CD4+ T cells from blood, obtained about 7 months after SARS-CoV-2 vaccination. The receptor set was obtained from a human donor who had recovered from COVID-19. Each CDR3 is given with its conserved first and last residue. A D gene is named only where the DNA matches it firmly. Some rows have no size entry. The others give once, few or many, or a class for an expanded clone.

>TRBJ2-7|TRBD2|-|TRBV27
CASSLAGSFYEQYF
TGTGCCAGCTCTCTAGCGGGATCGTTCTACGAGCAGTACTTC
>TRBJ2-7|-|few|TRBV27
CASKLAGAQLGEQYF
TGTGCCAGCAAACTTGCTGGGGCCCAGCTGGGCGAGCAGTACTTC
>TRBJ1-2|TRBD1|-|TRBV20-1
CSARDRVYGYTF
TGCAGTGCTAGGGACAGGGTCTATGGCTACACCTTC
>TRBJ1-1|-|-|TRBV18
CASSPSENTEAFF
TGTGCCAGCTCCCCCTCAGAAAACACTGAAGCTTTCTTT
>TRBJ2-1|-|few|TRBV20-1
CSASPIRGSHEQFF
TGCAGTGCTAGTCCTATCCGAGGGAGCCATGAGCAGTTCTTC
>TRBJ2-5|-|few|TRBV7-6
CASSPYLQGSPETQYF
TGTGCCAGCAGCCCCTACTTACAGGGATCGCCAGAGACCCAGTACTTC
>TRBJ2-7|-|-|TRBV2
CASRNSLTYEQYF
TGTGCCAGCAGAAACAGCTTGACCTACGAGCAGTACTTC
>TRBJ2-1|TRBD2|-|TRBV7-2
CASSPPLAGGLGNEQFF
TGTGCCAGCAGCCCCCCCCTAGCGGGAGGGCTCGGCAATGAGCAGTTCTTC
>TRBJ2-7|TRBD2|few|TRBV15
CATSIGLAEPGISYEQYF
TGTGCCACCAGCATCGGACTAGCGGAGCCGGGTATTTCCTACGAGCAGTACTTC
>TRBJ2-5|TRBD2|-|TRBV20-1
CSARVVLAGYQETQYF
TGCAGTGCTAGAGTAGTACTAGCGGGCTACCAAGAGACCCAGTACTTC
>TRBJ2-3|TRBD1|-|TRBV7-9
CASSLLDRGSTDTQYF
TGTGCCAGCAGCTTATTGGACAGGGGGAGCACAGATACGCAGTATTTT
>TRBJ1-1|-|-|TRBV19
CASNSGRMDTEAFF
TGTGCCAGTAACTCGGGACGGATGGACACTGAAGCTTTCTTT
>TRBJ1-5|-|few|TRBV19
CASTLADSRYQPQHF
TGTGCCAGTACTCTAGCCGACAGCCGATATCAGCCCCAGCATTTT
>TRBJ2-5|TRBD2|-|TRBV19
CASSMGEGGETQHF
TGTGCCAGCAGTATGGGGGAGGGCGGTGAGACCCAGCACTTC
>TRBJ2-7|-|few|TRBV7-9
CASSEQSYEQYF
TGTGCCAGCTCGGAGCAGTCCTACGAGCAGTACTTC
>TRBJ2-3|TRBD2|once|TRBV7-9
CASSLGLAGGIDTQYF
TGTGCCAGCAGCCTAGGACTAGCGGGAGGAATAGATACGCAGTATTTT
>TRBJ2-5|TRBD2|-|TRBV7-2
CASSLAASGGQETQYF
TGTGCCAGCAGCTTAGCGGCTAGCGGGGGGCAAGAGACCCAGTACTTC
>TRBJ2-5|-|-|TRBV5-1
CASSLRETQYF
TGCGCCAGCAGCTTGAGGGAGACCCAGTACTTC
>TRBJ2-1|TRBD2|-|TRBV20-1
CSARDESGRATYEQFF
TGCAGTGCTAGAGATGAGTCCGGGAGGGCAACATATGAGCAGTTCTTC
>TRBJ1-2|TRBD1|-|TRBV10-3
CAISESTPGGNGYTF
TGTGCCATCAGTGAGTCGACCCCAGGGGGCAATGGCTACACCTTC
>TRBJ2-5|-|-|TRBV5-4
CASSSTGPEIQETQYF
TGTGCCAGCAGCTCGACGGGACCAGAGATCCAAGAGACCCAGTACTTC
>TRBJ2-7|-|-|TRBV7-9
CASSKGRDEQYF
TGTGCCAGCAGCAAAGGAAGGGACGAGCAGTACTTC
>TRBJ2-1|-|-|TRBV7-9
CASSLPRGSGDEQFF
TGTGCCAGCAGCTTACCCAGGGGTTCTGGCGATGAGCAGTTCTTC
>TRBJ2-3|-|-|TRBV6-1
CASSRSTDTQYF
TGTGCCAGCAGCAGAAGCACAGATACGCAGTATTTT
>TRBJ2-4|-|few|TRBV7-9
CASREGTAKNIQYF
TGTGCCAGCCGCGAGGGGACAGCCAAAAACATTCAGTACTTC
>TRBJ2-7|-|-|TRBV7-8
CASSLGGSTSREQYF
TGTGCCAGCAGCTTAGGAGGGTCCACGAGTCGGGAGCAGTACTTC
>TRBJ2-1|TRBD2|few|TRBV7-3
CASSLGGGPYNEQFF
TGTGCCAGCAGCTTAGGGGGGGGACCCTACAATGAGCAGTTCTTC
>TRBJ2-2|TRBD1|-|TRBV12-3/TRBV12-4
CVSTRDRNTGELFF
TGTGTCAGCACCCGGGACAGGAACACCGGGGAGCTGTTTTTT
>TRBJ1-2|-|-|TRBV7-2
CASSLLNLGAPDGYTF
TGTGCCAGCAGCTTACTAAACCTAGGGGCCCCCGATGGCTACACCTTC
>TRBJ1-6|TRBD1|few|TRBV20-1
CSAPGGTGGDSPLHF
TGCAGTGCTCCTGGCGGGACAGGGGGCGATTCACCCCTCCACTTT
>TRBJ1-6|-|-|TRBV4-3
CASSQEGIGGNSPLHF
TGCGCCAGCAGCCAAGAAGGTATAGGGGGGAATTCACCCCTCCACTTT
>TRBJ2-1|-|-|TRBV7-9
CASSPRLSGIDEQFF
TGTGCCAGCAGCCCTAGGCTCTCAGGGATCGATGAGCAGTTCTTC
>TRBJ2-7|-|-|TRBV21-1
CASSTRGNEQYF
TGTGCCAGCAGCACCCGAGGCAACGAGCAGTACTTC
>TRBJ2-1|-|-|TRBV6-2/TRBV6-3
CASSYTDSTYNEQFF
TGTGCCAGCAGTTACACCGATAGCACGTACAATGAGCAGTTCTTC
>TRBJ2-5|-|-|TRBV7-8
CASSPSVQGTQYF
TGTGCCAGCAGTCCTAGCGTACAGGGGACCCAGTACTTC
>TRBJ2-5|-|-|TRBV28
CASSLTRIRQTQETQYF
TGTGCCAGCAGTTTAACCCGAATTAGACAGACACAAGAGACCCAGTACTTC
>TRBJ2-1|TRBD2|few|TRBV7-3
CASSFTREGYNEQFF
TGTGCCAGCAGCTTTACCCGGGAGGGATACAATGAGCAGTTCTTC
>TRBJ1-1|-|-|TRBV20-1
CSPLGRLNTEAFF
TGCAGCCCACTGGGAAGGTTGAACACTGAAGCTTTCTTT
>TRBJ1-6|TRBD1|-|TRBV5-4
CASSSGTATNSPLHF
TGTGCCAGCAGTTCAGGGACAGCCACTAATTCACCCCTCCACTTT
>TRBJ2-5|TRBD2|few|TRBV7-9
CASRELAGGGNQETQYF
TGTGCCAGCAGAGAGCTAGCGGGAGGTGGTAACCAAGAGACCCAGTACTTC
>TRBJ2-1|-|-|TRBV15
CATSLMTGGDEQFF
TGTGCCACCAGCTTAATGACCGGGGGCGATGAGCAGTTCTTC
>TRBJ2-3|TRBD1|-|TRBV6-1
CASSERTGGADTQYF
TGTGCCAGCAGTGAACGTACAGGGGGCGCAGATACGCAGTATTTT
>TRBJ2-7|TRBD2|-|TRBV20-1
CSATRLANRQPYEQYF
TGCAGTGCTACCCGACTAGCGAATCGACAACCCTACGAGCAGTACTTC
>TRBJ2-7|TRBD1|-|TRBV19
CASSIGQAGPYEQYF
TGTGCCAGTAGTATCGGACAGGCGGGTCCCTACGAGCAGTACTTC
>TRBJ1-1|-|-|TRBV7-2
CASSLGRLNTEAFF
TGTGCCAGCAGCCTAGGACGGCTGAACACTGAAGCTTTCTTT
>TRBJ1-2|-|few|TRBV19
CASSMGPTNYGYTF
TGTGCCAGTAGTATGGGGCCTACTAACTATGGCTACACCTTC
>TRBJ2-1|TRBD2|few|TRBV20-1
CSASAGVLFF
TGCAGTGCTAGTGCGGGAGTACTATTCTTC
>TRBJ2-3|-|-|TRBV24-1
CATSDTPAAGTQYF
TGTGCCACCAGTGACACCCCGGCGGCGGGTACGCAGTATTTT
>TRBJ2-3|-|-|TRBV24-1
CATSGLARDTQYF
TGTGCCACCAGTGGGCTGGCGAGGGATACGCAGTATTTT
>TRBJ2-1|-|-|TRBV7-2
CASSRQGSYNEQFF
TGTGCCAGCAGCCGGCAGGGCTCCTACAATGAGCAGTTCTTC
>TRBJ2-6|-|-|TRBV6-1
CASSTGVPGANVLTF
TGTGCCAGCAGTACCGGTGTACCCGGGGCCAACGTCCTGACTTTC
>TRBJ2-7|-|few|TRBV28
CASSLPAGSYEQYF
TGTGCCAGCAGTTTACCCGCTGGCTCCTACGAGCAGTACTTC
>TRBJ2-3|-|few|TRBV27
CASGRGEADTQYF
TGTGCCAGCGGGAGAGGGGAGGCAGATACGCAGTATTTT
>TRBJ1-5|-|few|TRBV28
CASSEGLYSNQPQHF
TGTGCCAGCAGCGAGGGCCTTTACAGCAATCAGCCCCAGCATTTT
>TRBJ2-3|-|few|TRBV7-8
CASSRGVPDTQYF
TGTGCCAGCAGTCGGGGAGTCCCAGATACGCAGTATTTT
>TRBJ2-7|TRBD1|-|TRBV20-1
CSATPDRVGEQYF
TGCAGTGCTACTCCTGACAGGGTCGGCGAGCAGTACTTC
>TRBJ2-1|TRBD2|-|TRBV18
CASSPNIAGANNEQFF
TGTGCCAGCTCACCGAACATAGCGGGGGCCAACAATGAGCAGTTCTTC
>TRBJ2-5|-|once|TRBV6-2/TRBV6-3
CASSQPGTGETQYF
TGTGCCAGCAGTCAACCCGGGACCGGAGAGACCCAGTACTTC
>TRBJ2-1|TRBD2|once|TRBV6-5
CASSYLSGRAWNEQFF
TGTGCCAGCAGTTACCTTAGCGGGAGGGCCTGGAATGAGCAGTTCTTC
>TRBJ2-5|-|-|TRBV2
CASSEARQETQYF
TGTGCCAGCAGTGAAGCCCGGCAAGAGACCCAGTACTTC